These 7 T cell receptor beta chains came from one sample sequenced in a study of blood T cells in healthy people across ages. A sample-barcoded 5' primer and a J-beta primer mix were used in a second PCR of about 7 to 12 cycles. TCRdb itself ran the 5' RACE reads through MiXCR, one entry per CDR3 protein. The top ten clones hold roughly 12% of a sample with roughly 1,500,000 distinct CDR3 sequences, 30% to 40% of them seen once. Sequencing was carried out using blood. The source is a woman younger than 45 in good health.

This clonotype was observed a few times. This chain uses TRBV20-1 with TRBJ2-1; maybe TRBD2 (6 bases). There are 12 residues in the CDR3. From germline, CDR1 is DFQATT and CDR2 SNEGSKA (reference sequence). V lost 5 bases, J lost 7 bases, and 12 bases lay in between. The CDR3 coding sequence is TGCAGTGCTGGGGCGGGGTATAATGAGCAGTTCTTC. Translated, it gives CSAGAGYNEQFF.

The sample holds a few counts of this clonotype. The chain links TRBV18 to TRBJ2-6; TRBD1 matches at 7 bases. Trimming took 2 bases from V and 0 from J; bases not matched to a gene: 4. The CDR3 sequence is 17 residues long. CDR1 and CDR2 from the germline V gene are KGHSH and LQKENI. CDR3 nucleotides: TGTGCCAGCTCACCAACGGGACAGCACTCTGGGGCCAACGTCCTGACTTTC. Protein: CASSPTGQHSGANVLTF. The full variable domain, completed using reference TRBV18 and TRBJ2-6, is NAGVMQNPRHLVRRRGQEARLRCSPMKGHSHVYWYRQLPEEGLKFMVYLQKENIIDESGMPKERFSAEFPKEGPSILRIQQVVRGDSAAYFCASSPTGQHSGANVLTFGAGSRLTVL.

This clonotype appeared once. Since a much larger clone is just one base distant, this may be a read error. This chain joins TRBV7-9 and TRBJ2-1; 13 bases match TRBD2. The CDR3 is 20 amino acids. Germline-derived CDR1 and CDR2 are SEHNR and FQNEAQ (reference sequence). In DNA form, the CDR3 reads TGTGCCAGCAGCTTAATGCCGGGACTAGCGGGACACCTTGACTACAATAAGCAGTTCTTC. As protein: CASSLMPGLAGHLDYNKQFF.

This clonotype came up many times. The chain uses TRBV20-1 and TRBJ1-5, with D unclear. Trimming pared 7 bases from V and 5 bases from J, leaving 15 bases between. CDR1 is DFQATT, CDR2 SNEGSKA, per germline (reference sequence). The CDR3 spans 13 residues. The CDR3 loop reads CSGRQDPDQPQHF. The CDR3 DNA is TGCAGTGGTCGGCAGGACCCCGATCAGCCCCAGCATTTT.

In its sample, this clonotype was seen many times. The genes are TRBV6-1 and TRBJ2-7, with TRBD1 identical over 9 bases. Per the germline V gene, CDR1 is MNHNS and CDR2 is SASEGT. The CDR3 length is 14 residues. The junction had 0 bases not matched to a gene; V was cut back by 0 bases and J by 3 bases. The CDR3 region is CASSEATGGYEQYF. The CDR3 DNA sequence: TGTGCCAGCAGTGAAGCGACAGGGGGCTACGAGCAGTACTTC.

The chain carries TRBV20-1 and TRBJ1-5; 8 bases align to TRBD1. Per the germline V gene, CDR1 is DFQATT and CDR2 is SNEGSKA (reference sequence). The CDR3 is 15 amino acids. V lost 2 bases, J lost 4 bases, and 7 bases stayed unmatched. CDR3 amino acids: CSARFSGQGNQPQHF. CDR3 sequence (DNA): TGCAGTGCTAGATTCTCAGGACAGGGAAATCAGCCCCAGCATTTT.

The chain is built from TRBV12-3 or TRBV12-4 and TRBJ2-1; 10 nucleotides match TRBD1. The length of the CDR3 is 15 residues. V shed 5 bases, J shed 8 bases, and the junction held 9 bases outside the gene matches. The DNA of the CDR3 is TGTGCCAGCAGTCCTTCGTCCGGGACAGGGGATGAGCAGTTCTTC. It codes for CASSPSSGTGDEQFF.